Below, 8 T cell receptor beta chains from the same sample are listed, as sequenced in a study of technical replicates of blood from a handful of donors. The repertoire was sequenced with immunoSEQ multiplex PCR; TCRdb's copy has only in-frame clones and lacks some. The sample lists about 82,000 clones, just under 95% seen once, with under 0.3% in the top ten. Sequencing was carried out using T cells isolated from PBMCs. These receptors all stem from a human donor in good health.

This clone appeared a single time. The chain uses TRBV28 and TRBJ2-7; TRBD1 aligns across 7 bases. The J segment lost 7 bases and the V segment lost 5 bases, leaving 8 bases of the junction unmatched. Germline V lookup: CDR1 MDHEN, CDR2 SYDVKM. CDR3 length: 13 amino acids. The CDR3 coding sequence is TGTGCCAGCAGTAAGGCTACAGGGGATGAGCAGTACTTC. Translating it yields CASSKATGDEQYF.

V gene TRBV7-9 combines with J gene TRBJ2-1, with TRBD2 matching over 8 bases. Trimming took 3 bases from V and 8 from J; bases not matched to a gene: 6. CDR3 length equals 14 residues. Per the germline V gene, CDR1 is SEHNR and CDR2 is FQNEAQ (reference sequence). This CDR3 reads CASSFGGAWDEQFF. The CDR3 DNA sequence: TGTGCCAGCAGCTTCGGGGGGGCGTGGGATGAGCAGTTCTTC.

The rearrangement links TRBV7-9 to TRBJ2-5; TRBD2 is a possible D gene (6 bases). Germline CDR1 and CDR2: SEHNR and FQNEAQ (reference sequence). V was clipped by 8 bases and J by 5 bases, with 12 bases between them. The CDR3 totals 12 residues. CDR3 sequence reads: CASGGMVETQYF. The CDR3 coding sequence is TGTGCCAGCGGGGGGATGGTGGAGACCCAGTACTTC.

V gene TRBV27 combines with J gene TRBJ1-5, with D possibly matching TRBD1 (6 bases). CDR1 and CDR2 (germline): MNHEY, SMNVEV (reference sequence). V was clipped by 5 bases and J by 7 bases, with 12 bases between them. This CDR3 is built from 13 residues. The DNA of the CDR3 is TGTGCCAGCAGTCTTACAGGGTACCAGCCCCAGCATTTT. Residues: CASSLTGYQPQHF.

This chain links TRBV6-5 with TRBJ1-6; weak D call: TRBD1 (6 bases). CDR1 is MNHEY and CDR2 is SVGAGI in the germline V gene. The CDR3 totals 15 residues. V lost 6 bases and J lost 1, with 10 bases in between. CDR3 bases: TGTGCCAGCAGGATCCAGGGGTCCTATAATTCACCCCTCCACTTT. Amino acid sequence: CASRIQGSYNSPLHF.

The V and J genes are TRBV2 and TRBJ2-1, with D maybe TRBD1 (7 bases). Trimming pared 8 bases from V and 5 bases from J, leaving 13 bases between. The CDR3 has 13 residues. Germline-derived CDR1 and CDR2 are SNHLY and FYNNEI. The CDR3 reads CASGGTAHNEQFF. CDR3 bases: TGTGCCAGCGGGGGGACAGCTCACAATGAGCAGTTCTTC.

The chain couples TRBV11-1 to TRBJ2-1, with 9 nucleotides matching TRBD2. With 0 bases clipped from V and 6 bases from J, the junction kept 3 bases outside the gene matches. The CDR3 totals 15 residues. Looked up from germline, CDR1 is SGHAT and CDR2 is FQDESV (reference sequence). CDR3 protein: CASSLALAGPNEQFF. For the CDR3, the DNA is TGTGCCAGCAGCTTAGCGCTAGCGGGGCCCAATGAGCAGTTCTTC.

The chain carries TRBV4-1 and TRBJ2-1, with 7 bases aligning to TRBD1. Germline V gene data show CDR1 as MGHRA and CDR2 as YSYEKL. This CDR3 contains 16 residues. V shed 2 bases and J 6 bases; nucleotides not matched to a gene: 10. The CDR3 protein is CASSQPAADRSNEQFF. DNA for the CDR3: TGCGCCAGCAGCCAACCAGCTGCGGACAGGAGCAATGAGCAGTTCTTC.